The 27 T cell receptor beta chains reported below all come from one sample, sequenced in a study of blood T cell repertoires in COVID-19. Clones were read by immunoSEQ multiplex PCR, and TCRdb kept only the in-frame ones, dropping some. The sample consists of around 46,000 clones, over 70% of them appearing once. The sequenced material came from peripheral blood. The source of these receptors is a man in his 70s with acute or convalescent COVID-19.

The chain couples TRBV3-1 (or the pseudogene TRBV3-2) to TRBJ1-1; no clear D gene. CDR1 and CDR2 (germline): LGHDT, YNNKEL (reference sequence). Trimming removed 1 base from V and 0 bases from J, with 6 bases in between. The CDR3 runs to 14 residues. This CDR3 reads CASSQAPVNTEAFF. In nucleotides, the CDR3 is TGTGCCAGCAGCCAAGCCCCGGTGAACACTGAAGCTTTCTTT.

The chain has TRBV5-6 and TRBJ2-1; 10 bases match TRBD2. Germline values: CDR1 SGHDT, CDR2 YYEEEE. The CDR3 length is 15 residues. The junction had 10 bases not matched to a gene; V was cut back by 7 bases and J by 6 bases. The CDR3 region has the DNA TGTGCCAGCCTTGAGGGACTAGCGATATCCAATGAGCAGTTCTTC. Residues: CASLEGLAISNEQFF.

This chain links TRBV9 with TRBJ1-5; D is ambiguous. The CDR3 is 16 residues long. Germline CDR1 SGDLS, CDR2 YYNGEE. The V end was cut by 0 bases, the J end by 0 bases, with 10 bases between. The CDR3 nucleotides read TGTGCCAGCAGCGTAGGTCCAGGCTATAGCAATCAGCCCCAGCATTTT. This translates into CASSVGPGYSNQPQHF.

The chain combines TRBV7-8 with TRBJ1-3, with D tentatively TRBD1 (5 bases). The V and J ends lost 3 bases and 0 bases respectively, with 9 bases between them. This CDR3 has 15 amino acids. Germline V gene data show CDR1 as SGHVS and CDR2 as FQNEAQ. CDR3: CASSFDGGSGNTIYF. The DNA of the CDR3 is TGTGCCAGCAGCTTTGACGGGGGCTCTGGAAACACCATATATTTT.

CDR3 protein: CASSFSGQGDYGYTF. In DNA form, the CDR3 reads TGCGCCAGCAGCTTTAGCGGACAGGGGGACTATGGCTACACCTTC. This rearrangement joins TRBV5-1 to TRBJ1-2; TRBD1 aligns across 10 bases. This CDR3 has 15 residues. Germline lookup yields CDR1 SGHRS and CDR2 YFSETQ. The V gene end was trimmed by 2 bases and the J gene end by 3 bases; junction bases not matched to a gene: 4.

A few counts support this clone. The V call is TRBV29-1, the J call TRBJ1-2, with D hard to call. CDR1 is SQVTM and CDR2 is ANQGSEA in the germline V gene. The CDR3 has 14 amino acids. The V end lost 2 bases, the J end lost 4 bases, and 14 bases lay between the germline ends. The CDR3, as DNA: TGCAGCGTTGAATCAGGCAGCCCCGGCTATGGCTACACCTTC. Encoded protein: CSVESGSPGYGYTF.

The chain couples TRBV4-1 to TRBJ1-5; no firm D call. V was cut by 0 bases and J by 3 bases, with 9 bases left in between. This CDR3 is built from 15 residues. Looked up from germline, CDR1 is MGHRA and CDR2 is YSYEKL. DNA for the CDR3: TGCGCCAGCAGCCAAGAGCCAGGTCACAATCAGCCCCAGCATTTT. Amino acid sequence: CASSQEPGHNQPQHF.

The rearrangement links TRBV12-5 to TRBJ2-3; TRBD2 matches 14 bases. The ends lost 6 bases at V and 4 bases at J; junction bases unmatched: 3. CDR1 is LGHNT, CDR2 FRNRAP, per germline. The CDR3 is made up of 15 amino acids. CDR3 loop: CASGKGLAGADTQYF. CDR3 nucleotides: TGTGCTAGTGGCAAGGGACTAGCGGGAGCAGATACGCAGTATTTT.

In this sample, this clone turned up once. The gene calls are TRBV28 and TRBJ2-7; 9 bases align to TRBD2. The CDR3 extends over 14 amino acids. Germline V gene data show CDR1 as MDHEN and CDR2 as SYDVKM. With 6 bases clipped from V and 4 bases from J, the junction kept 7 bases outside the gene matches. The CDR3 loop is CASSLAGRLYEQYF. Written as DNA, the CDR3 is TGTGCCAGCAGCCTAGCGGGAAGGTTGTACGAGCAGTACTTC. Drawing the rest from reference TRBV28 and TRBJ2-7, the complete variable domain is DVKVTQSSRYLVKRTGEKVFLECVQDMDHENMFWYRQDPGLGLRLIYFSYDVKMKEKGDIPEGYSVSREKKERFSLILESASTNQTSMYLCASSLAGRLYEQYFGPGTRLTVT.

The chain carries TRBV6-5 and TRBJ2-1; 9 nucleotides agree with TRBD2. From germline, CDR1 is MNHEY and CDR2 SVGAGI. V was clipped by 6 bases and J by 3 bases; unmatched bases: 6. The CDR3 extends over 15 amino acids. CDR3 sequence reads: CASRTFSGSYNEQFF. For the CDR3, the DNA is TGTGCCAGCAGGACATTTAGCGGGAGCTACAATGAGCAGTTCTTC.

V gene TRBV18 combines with J gene TRBJ1-1; 11 bases fit TRBD1. The germline V gene encodes CDR1 KGHSH and CDR2 LQKENI. V shed 5 bases and J 5 bases; nucleotides not matched to a gene: 7. There are 15 residues in the CDR3. The CDR3 DNA follows: TGTGCCAGCTCAGACGGACAGGGGGCGTTGACTGAAGCTTTCTTT. It encodes CASSDGQGALTEAFF.

The chain couples TRBV7-9 to TRBJ1-5, with TRBD1 matching 7 bases. After removal of 5 bases from V and 0 bases from J, the junction contained 4 bases not matched to a gene. The germline CDR1 and CDR2 sequences are SEHNR and FQNEAQ (reference sequence). The CDR3 extends over 15 amino acids. In DNA form, the CDR3 reads TGTGCCAGCAGCCAGGGACAGCATAGCAATCAGCCCCAGCATTTT. Translated, it gives CASSQGQHSNQPQHF.

The chain employs TRBV30 and TRBJ1-6; the D gene is possibly TRBD1 (6 bases). The CDR3 is 14 amino acids. Trimming removed 4 bases from V and 7 bases from J, with 14 bases in between. The V gene's germline CDR1 is GTSNPN and CDR2 SVGIG (reference sequence). The CDR3 loop is CAWTRRRGNSPLHF. CDR3 bases: TGTGCCTGGACAAGGCGCAGGGGAAATTCACCCCTCCACTTT.

Comment on this clone: The junction departs from germline at one end; a sequencing error may be responsible. V is TRBV6-1 and J is TRBJ2-7; 7 bases agree with TRBD1. Germline CDR1 reads MNHNS; CDR2 reads SASEGT. The CDR3 is 15 residues long. CDR3 coding DNA: TGTGCCAGCAGCGAAGGTCTTGGGGACAGCTACGAGCAGTACTTC. Residues: CASSEGLGDSYEQYF.

This clone showed up just once. V and J are TRBV12-3 or TRBV12-4 and TRBJ1-1, with a tentative D call TRBD1 (6 bases). Trimming took off 7 bases at V and 10 bases at J, with 19 bases between the two ends. The CDR3 is made up of 13 amino acids. CDR3 sequence reads: CASKMDRRRAAFF. The CDR3 bases are TGTGCCAGCAAAATGGACAGACGTCGGGCAGCTTTCTTT.

This chain connects TRBV27 to TRBJ1-1; 7 positions match TRBD1. The V gene's germline CDR1 is MNHEY and CDR2 SMNVEV (reference sequence). The CDR3 sequence is 14 residues long. The J segment lost 6 bases and the V segment lost 3 bases, leaving 7 bases of the junction unmatched. In nucleotides, the CDR3 is TGTGCCAGCAGTTTTGACAGGGAGAGGGCTGAAGCTTTCTTT. Translation gives CASSFDRERAEAFF.

This clone was observed a few times. CDR3 sequence: CASSFKGVDNQPQHF. CDR3 nucleotide sequence: TGTGCCAGCAGCTTTAAGGGGGTTGACAATCAGCCCCAGCATTTT. This chain joins TRBV7-2 and TRBJ1-5; a possible D gene is TRBD1 (6 bases). The CDR3 loop spans 15 amino acids. From germline, CDR1 is SGHTA and CDR2 FQGNSA. V was clipped by 3 bases and J by 3 bases, with 12 bases between them. Variable domain in full (rest from reference TRBV7-2 and TRBJ1-5): GAGVSQSPSNKVTEKGKDVELRCDPISGHTALYWYRQSLGQGLEFLIYFQGNSAPDKSGLPSDRFSAERTGGSVSTLTIQRTQQEDSAVYLCASSFKGVDNQPQHFGDGTRLSIL.

The CDR3 spells CASSFTGDYGYTF. The CDR3 nucleotides read TGCGCCAGCAGCTTCACAGGGGACTATGGCTACACCTTC. The chain combines TRBV5-1 with TRBJ1-2; 7 bases match TRBD1. The V gene end was trimmed by 2 bases and the J gene end by 3 bases; junction bases not matched to a gene: 1. CDR1 and CDR2 from the germline V gene are SGHRS and YFSETQ. The CDR3 is made up of 13 amino acids.

V gene TRBV10-3 combines with J gene TRBJ2-7, with a weak D call TRBD1 (6 bases). The CDR3 runs to 14 residues. In germline, CDR1 is ENHRY, CDR2 SYGVKD. Deletions cut 6 bases from V and 2 bases from J, with 14 bases between. In DNA form, the CDR3 reads TGTGCCATCAGGGAACAGGGAACGGCCTACGAGCAGTACTTC. It specifies CAIREQGTAYEQYF.

The chain carries TRBV6-4 and TRBJ1-2; 9 nucleotides line up with TRBD1. Germline V gene sequence: CDR1 MRHNA, CDR2 SNTAGT. The length of the CDR3 is 15 residues. Germline trimming cut 3 bases from V and 10 bases from J; bases unmatched to any gene: 12. As DNA, the CDR3 is TGTGCCAGCAGTGAATTACCGGGACAGGGCGTTGACTACACCTTC. Amino acids: CASSELPGQGVDYTF.

The CDR3 loop is CASSLATGRTNYGYTF. Here the CDR3 DNA reads TGTGCCAGCAGCTTAGCGACAGGGAGGACTAACTATGGCTACACCTTC. The chain is built from TRBV7-6 and TRBJ1-2, with 7 bases identical to TRBD1. After removal of 0 bases from V and 0 bases from J, the junction contained 4 bases not matched to a gene. Germline CDR1 SGHVS, CDR2 FNYEAQ. This CDR3 spans 16 amino acids.

A few counts support this clone. The chain employs TRBV5-1 and TRBJ1-4, with 8 bases aligning to TRBD1. V was clipped by 0 bases and J by 4 bases; unmatched bases: 2. In germline, CDR1 is SGHRS, CDR2 YFSETQ. The CDR3 totals 15 residues. CDR3 in amino acids: CASSLEGQGNEKLFF. CDR3 sequence (DNA): TGCGCCAGCAGCTTGGAAGGACAGGGTAATGAAAAACTGTTTTTT.

CDR3 loop: CASTTDRGPQHF. The CDR3, as DNA: TGTGCCAGTACCACGGACAGGGGTCCCCAGCATTTT. The chain combines TRBV19 with TRBJ1-5; TRBD1 agrees at 9 bases. Unmatched junction bases numbered 5, after V lost 7 bases and J lost 10 bases. The CDR3 has 12 residues. From germline, CDR1 is LNHDA and CDR2 SQIVND (reference sequence).

This clone has more than one count but fewer than ten. The chain joins TRBV7-8 to TRBJ2-2, with 9 bases matching TRBD2. Germline CDR1 is SGHVS and CDR2 is FQNEAQ. The trim removed 6 bases at V and 4 bases at J, leaving 12 bases unmatched. CDR3 length: 17 amino acids. The CDR3 sequence: CASRPAGSGRSTGELFF. CDR3 bases: TGTGCCAGCAGGCCAGCGGGGAGCGGGAGGAGCACCGGGGAGCTGTTTTTT.

V is TRBV15 and J is TRBJ2-3; possible D gene TRBD2, 5 bases. The CDR3 is made up of 16 amino acids. Germline lookup yields CDR1 LNHNV and CDR2 YYDKDF (reference sequence). Trimming cost V 0 bases and J 1 base, with 11 bases left between them. As DNA, the CDR3 is TGTGCCACCAGCAGAGAGAGGCCCGGGGGCACAGATACGCAGTATTTT. This sequence encodes CATSRERPGGTDTQYF.

The rearrangement links TRBV11-3 to TRBJ2-3, with D unclear. Germline lookup yields CDR1 SGHNT and CDR2 YENEEA. The CDR3 is 13 amino acids. V lost 2 bases to trimming and J lost 0 bases, with 3 bases between them. The CDR3 DNA is TGTGCCAGCAGCTTACTGAGCACAGATACGCAGTATTTT. Encoded protein: CASSLLSTDTQYF.

The chain combines TRBV30 with TRBJ1-2; 9 nucleotides agree with TRBD1. Germline V CDR1 and CDR2: GTSNPN, SVGIG (reference sequence). After removal of 3 bases from V and 4 bases from J, the junction contained 6 bases not matched to a gene. The CDR3 is 14 residues long. The CDR3 sequence: CAWSGTGFAYGYTF. CDR3 DNA: TGTGCCTGGAGCGGGACAGGGTTTGCCTATGGCTACACCTTC.